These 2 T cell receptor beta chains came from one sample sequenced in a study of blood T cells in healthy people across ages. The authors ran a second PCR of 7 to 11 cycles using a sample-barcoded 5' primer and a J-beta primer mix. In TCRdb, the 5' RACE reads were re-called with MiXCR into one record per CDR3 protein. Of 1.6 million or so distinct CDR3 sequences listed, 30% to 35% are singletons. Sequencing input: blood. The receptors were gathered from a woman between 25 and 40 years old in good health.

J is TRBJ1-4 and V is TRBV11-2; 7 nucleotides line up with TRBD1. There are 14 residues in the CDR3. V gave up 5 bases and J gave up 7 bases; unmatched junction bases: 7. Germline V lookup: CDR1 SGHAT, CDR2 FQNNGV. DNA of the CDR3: TGTGCCAGCAGCCGGGGGGCAGGGGGTGAAAAACTGTTTTTT. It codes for CASSRGAGGEKLFF.

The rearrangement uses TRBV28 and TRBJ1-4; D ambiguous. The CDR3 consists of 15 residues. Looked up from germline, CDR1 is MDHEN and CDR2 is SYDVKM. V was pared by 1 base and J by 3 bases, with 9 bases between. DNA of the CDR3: TGTGCCAGCAGTTTATTCCCCGATTCTAATGAAAAACTGTTTTTT. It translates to CASSLFPDSNEKLFF.